Following are 30 T cell receptor beta chains from one sample sequenced in a study of cytomegalovirus exposure and HLA in healthy donors. The PCR made use of 60 Vbeta and 13 Jbeta primers. The assay was immunoSEQ multiplex PCR, and TCRdb's table has in-frame clones only and misses some. The sample holds 76,000 or so clones, around 73% seen once. Sequenced: PBMCs. These receptors were taken from a woman in her thirties or forties in good health and CMV-seropositive.

The V call is TRBV27, the J call TRBJ2-1; 8 nucleotides line up with TRBD2. The CDR3 length is 16 residues. Germline V lookup: CDR1 MNHEY, CDR2 SMNVEV (reference sequence). Trimming took 6 bases from V and 7 from J; bases not matched to a gene: 14. The CDR3 DNA is TGTGCCAGCAGACCCGTCGGGGGGGAGATTTATAATGAGCAGTTCTTC. This translates into CASRPVGGEIYNEQFF.

The chain carries TRBV19 and TRBJ1-1; D may be TRBD1 (5 bases). V lost 3 bases and J lost 2, with 13 bases in between. CDR3 length: 15 amino acids. Germline CDR1 LNHDA, CDR2 SQIVND (reference sequence). CDR3 coding DNA: TGTGCCAGTAGTATCAAGGCCAGGGCAAACACTGAAGCTTTCTTT. Translating gives CASSIKARANTEAFF.

This clone was detected only a few times. V gene TRBV7-2 combines with J gene TRBJ2-3; 7 bases align to TRBD1. The CDR3 totals 17 residues. The germline V gene has CDR1 SGHTA and CDR2 FQGNSA. Trimming at V came to 2 bases and at J to 2 bases, leaving 10 bases not matched to a gene. Here the CDR3 reads CASSLYASGTDTDTQYF. CDR3 nucleotides: TGTGCCAGCAGCTTATATGCCTCCGGGACAGACACAGATACGCAGTATTTT.

This sequence joins TRBV19 and TRBJ2-7; no firm D call. Germline CDR1 is LNHDA and CDR2 is SQIVND (reference sequence). V lost 4 bases, J lost 7 bases, and 14 bases lay in between. This CDR3 comprises 13 residues. This chain's CDR3 is CASSTQELREQYF. In nucleotides, the CDR3 is TGTGCCAGTAGTACCCAGGAACTGCGAGAGCAGTACTTC. The variable domain in full, with the rest retrieved from reference TRBV19 and TRBJ2-7, is DGGITQSPKYLFRKEGQNVTLSCEQNLNHDAMYWYRQDPGQGLRLIYYSQIVNDFQKGDIAEGYSVSREKKESFPLTVTSAQKNPTAFYLCASSTQELREQYFGPGTRLTVT.

V and J are TRBV6-6 and TRBJ2-3, with D hard to call. The CDR3 has 14 residues. Trimming left V 2 bases short and J 2 bases short, with 8 bases between. CDR1 and CDR2 from the germline V gene are MNHNY and SVGAGI (reference sequence). The CDR3 sequence is CASSYGPNTDTQYF. Written as DNA, the CDR3 is TGTGCCAGCAGTTACGGGCCTAACACAGATACGCAGTATTTT.

This chain uses TRBV11-2 with TRBJ2-1, with 12 bases that match TRBD2. The trim removed 4 bases at V and 3 bases at J, leaving 7 bases unmatched. Germline V gene data show CDR1 as SGHAT and CDR2 as FQNNGV. The CDR3 length is 17 residues. CDR3 in amino acids: CASSSRSTSGGYNEQFF. The DNA of the CDR3 is TGTGCCAGCAGCTCCAGGTCGACTAGCGGGGGCTACAATGAGCAGTTCTTC.

The count of this clone is one. The chain employs TRBV30 and TRBJ1-1, with 7 bases matching TRBD1. The germline gives CDR1 GTSNPN, CDR2 SVGIG (reference sequence). The CDR3 totals 13 residues. J gave up 0 bases and V 3 bases, and 1 base lay outside the gene matches. The CDR3 sequence is CAWRQGMNTEAFF. CDR3 bases: TGTGCCTGGAGACAGGGGATGAACACTGAAGCTTTCTTT.

The chain is built from TRBV19 and TRBJ1-5, with unresolved D. The length of the CDR3 is 15 residues. Germline assignment: CDR1 LNHDA and CDR2 SQIVND (reference sequence). V shed 7 bases and J shed 0 bases, with 13 bases lying between them. The CDR3, as DNA: TGTGCCAGTACCCCTGACTTTCCTAGCAATCAGCCCCAGCATTTT. It encodes CASTPDFPSNQPQHF.

This clone was picked up many times. This chain links TRBV4-1 with TRBJ2-1; the match to TRBD2 covers 8 bases. The CDR3 is made up of 15 amino acids. The junction had 4 bases not matched to a gene; V was cut back by 1 base and J by 5 bases. CDR1 and CDR2 from the germline V gene are MGHRA and YSYEKL. This chain's CDR3 is CASSQVGRGDNEQFF. CDR3 in DNA: TGCGCCAGCAGCCAAGTGGGGCGGGGGGACAATGAGCAGTTCTTC.

The table lists this clone with a count of one. This chain uses TRBV9 with TRBJ1-2; D is unclear. The CDR3 has 15 amino acids. Germline-derived CDR1 and CDR2 are SGDLS and YYNGEE. V was cut by 0 bases and J by 1 base, with 10 bases left in between. CDR3 residues: CASSVAAGGNYGYTF. Here the CDR3 DNA reads TGTGCCAGCAGCGTAGCGGCGGGAGGTAACTATGGCTACACCTTC.

In this sample, this clone turned up once. J is TRBJ1-6 and V is TRBV5-1; 8 nucleotides match TRBD1. The CDR3 contains 15 residues. CDR1 is SGHRS and CDR2 is YFSETQ in the germline V gene. The V segment lost 6 bases and the J segment 2 bases; nucleotides outside the gene matches: 4. Here the CDR3 reads CASKDRAAYNSPLHF. The CDR3 DNA reads TGCGCCAGCAAGGACAGGGCCGCCTATAATTCACCCCTCCACTTT.

The rearrangement joins TRBV5-1 to TRBJ2-5; maybe TRBD1 (5 bases). The J call may be faulty, since TRBJ2-7 better matches the DNA end. Germline-derived CDR1 and CDR2 are SGHRS and YFSETQ. CDR3 length: 16 residues. The DNA of the CDR3 is TGCGCCAGCAGCTTGGTCGTACAGGCCAACTCCTACGAGCAGTACTTC. Translating it yields CASSLVVQANSYEQYF.

This clone was picked up one time. This chain links TRBV30 with TRBJ2-7; maybe TRBD1 (6 bases). The germline V gene has CDR1 GTSNPN and CDR2 SVGIG (reference sequence). The ends were cut back, 4 bases at V and 7 bases at J, with 20 bases in the middle. CDR3 length: 14 amino acids. This chain's CDR3 is CAWNPLLLRGEQYF. DNA for the CDR3: TGTGCCTGGAACCCGCTACTCCTTAGGGGGGAGCAGTACTTC.

This clone occurred once. The V call is TRBV7-6, the J call TRBJ1-4; 10 bases align to TRBD1. V was pared by 6 bases and J by 6 bases, with 10 bases of the junction left unmatched. The CDR3 covers 16 residues. Germline-derived CDR1 and CDR2 are SGHVS and FNYEAQ. The CDR3 loop reads CASRLTGGTLHEKLFF. DNA for the CDR3: TGTGCCAGCAGACTGACAGGGGGCACCCTCCATGAAAAACTGTTTTTT.

The chain carries TRBV7-9 and TRBJ2-6; D unresolved. The germline V gene encodes CDR1 SEHNR and CDR2 FQNEAQ (reference sequence). The ends were cut back, 5 bases at V and 0 bases at J, with 5 bases in the middle. This CDR3 spans 14 amino acids. The CDR3 loop is CASSPGSGANVLTF. CDR3 bases: TGTGCCAGCAGCCCGGGCTCTGGGGCCAACGTCCTGACTTTC.

The chain joins TRBV11-3 to TRBJ2-7; 9 bases agree with TRBD1. The junction had 2 bases not matched to a gene; V was cut back by 5 bases and J by 0 bases. CDR1 SGHNT and CDR2 YENEEA come from the germline V gene. There are 14 residues in the CDR3. The CDR3 coding sequence is TGTGCCAGCAGCCCGGGACAGGGCTCCTACGAGCAGTACTTC. It is translated as CASSPGQGSYEQYF.

V is TRBV28 and J is TRBJ1-6, with 7 positions matching TRBD1. J gave up 5 bases and V 2 bases, and 9 bases lay outside the gene matches. Germline CDR1 is MDHEN and CDR2 is SYDVKM. This CDR3 comprises 17 residues. Here the CDR3 reads CASSLNTGDYHNSPLHF. In DNA form, the CDR3 reads TGTGCCAGCAGTTTAAATACAGGGGATTATCATAATTCACCCCTCCACTTT. The variable domain in full, with the rest retrieved from reference TRBV28 and TRBJ1-6, is DVKVTQSSRYLVKRTGEKVFLECVQDMDHENMFWYRQDPGLGLRLIYFSYDVKMKEKGDIPEGYSVSREKKERFSLILESASTNQTSMYLCASSLNTGDYHNSPLHFGNGTRLTVT.

The chain links TRBV19 to TRBJ2-1, with D maybe TRBD1 (6 bases). The germline V gene has CDR1 LNHDA and CDR2 SQIVND (reference sequence). With 5 bases removed from V and 8 bases from J, the gap between germline ends came to 19 bases. The CDR3 contains 15 residues. The CDR3: CASSVWGQLGDEQFF. Here the CDR3 DNA reads TGTGCCAGTAGTGTCTGGGGACAACTGGGCGATGAGCAGTTCTTC. Drawing the rest from reference TRBV19 and TRBJ2-1, the complete variable domain is DGGITQSPKYLFRKEGQNVTLSCEQNLNHDAMYWYRQDPGQGLRLIYYSQIVNDFQKGDIAEGYSVSREKKESFPLTVTSAQKNPTAFYLCASSVWGQLGDEQFFGPGTRLTVL.

This chain joins TRBV29-1 and TRBJ2-5; 7 bases match TRBD2. In germline, CDR1 is SQVTM, CDR2 ANQGSEA. Losses at the gene ends were 4 bases for V and 1 base for J; bases not matched to a gene: 0. The CDR3 has 12 residues. The CDR3 nucleotides read TGCAGCGTTGGGGGGGGCCAAGAGACCCAGTACTTC. It codes for CSVGGGQETQYF. Drawing the rest from reference TRBV29-1 and TRBJ2-5, the complete variable domain is SAVISQKPSRDICQRGTSLTIQCQVDSQVTMMFWYRQQPGQSLTLIATANQGSEATYESGFVIDKFPISRPNLTFSTLTVSNMSPEDSSIYLCSVGGGQETQYFGPGTRLLVL.

The rearrangement links TRBV9 to TRBJ1-4; D might be TRBD1 (6 bases). The germline V gene has CDR1 SGDLS and CDR2 YYNGEE. The germline V and J ends were trimmed by 4 bases and 7 bases, with 14 bases remaining between them. The CDR3 is made up of 14 amino acids. The CDR3 loop is CASSWGGRSEKLFF. The DNA of the CDR3 is TGTGCCAGCAGCTGGGGGGGGCGGAGTGAAAAACTGTTTTTT.

The chain links TRBV12-5 to TRBJ2-5; 8 positions match TRBD1. Germline loops: CDR1 LGHNT, CDR2 FRNRAP. V lost 4 bases to trimming and J lost 4 bases; unmatched junction nucleotides: 11. This CDR3 contains 16 residues. CDR3 in DNA: TGTGCTAGTGGTTCCCAAACAGGGGGGCTCGGAGAGACCCAGTACTTC. This gives the protein CASGSQTGGLGETQYF.

This clone was seen only a few times. The rearrangement uses TRBV30 and TRBJ1-4; D unclear. The germline V gene has CDR1 GTSNPN and CDR2 SVGIG (reference sequence). Trimming removed 2 bases from V and 0 bases from J, with 10 bases in between. The CDR3 runs to 15 residues. CDR3 nucleotides: TGTGCCTGGAGTTTAACAGCCTCAACTAATGAAAAACTGTTTTTT. This translates into CAWSLTASTNEKLFF.

V usage is TRBV6-1 and J usage is TRBJ1-4; the D gene is possibly TRBD1 (6 bases). The germline V gene has CDR1 MNHNS and CDR2 SASEGT. The CDR3 is 15 residues long. V dropped 3 bases and J dropped 5 bases, with 13 bases sitting between them. The CDR3, as DNA: TGTGCCAGCAGTGACCGGACAGAGATGAATGAAAAACTGTTTTTT. Its protein product is CASSDRTEMNEKLFF.

This clone was seen only a few times. This rearrangement joins TRBV6-1 to TRBJ2-3; possibly TRBD1 for D (6 bases). Between the trimmed V and J ends, which lost 5 bases and 1 base, there was a span of 13 bases. CDR3 length: 15 residues. From germline, CDR1 is MNHNS and CDR2 SASEGT. CDR3 protein: CASSHRDKGTDTQYF. As DNA, the CDR3 is TGTGCCAGCAGTCACCGGGACAAAGGCACAGATACGCAGTATTTT.

This rearrangement joins TRBV28 to TRBJ1-5; 7 bases are a match to TRBD1. After removal of 3 bases from V and 0 bases from J, the junction contained 5 bases not matched to a gene. This CDR3 is 16 amino acids long. Per the germline V gene, CDR1 is MDHEN and CDR2 is SYDVKM. DNA of the CDR3: TGTGCCAGCAGTTTGTCAGGGGGTTATAGCAATCAGCCCCAGCATTTT. Translation gives CASSLSGGYSNQPQHF.

The V gene is TRBV13, the J gene TRBJ1-4; D ambiguous. V was trimmed by 0 bases and J by 2 bases, leaving 7 bases between them. Per the germline V gene, CDR1 is PRHDT and CDR2 is FYEKMQ (reference sequence). The CDR3 is 15 amino acids. The CDR3 DNA follows: TGTGCCAGCAGCTTAGGGACACCGACTAATGAAAAACTGTTTTTT. Translation gives CASSLGTPTNEKLFF.

The chain combines TRBV6-1 with TRBJ2-7; TRBD1 matches 8 bases. There are 13 residues in the CDR3. The germline V gene has CDR1 MNHNS and CDR2 SASEGT. Trimming took 9 bases from V and 2 from J; bases not matched to a gene: 6. The CDR3 DNA follows: TGTGCCAGTATACAGGGGGTGACCTACGAGCAGTACTTC. Amino acids: CASIQGVTYEQYF.

Only a few counts were recorded for this clone. V and J are TRBV9 and TRBJ2-5, with 12 bases matching TRBD2. J lost 2 bases, V lost 1 base, and 3 bases had no gene match. The CDR3 spans 16 residues. The V gene's germline CDR1 is SGDLS and CDR2 YYNGEE. The CDR3, as DNA: TGTGCCAGCAGCGTATCTAGCGGGGGGGGACAAGAGACCCAGTACTTC. Its translation is CASSVSSGGGQETQYF.

This chain links TRBV6-5 with TRBJ1-2; a weak D match, TRBD1 (5 bases). V was clipped by 6 bases and J by 2 bases, with 13 bases between them. CDR3 size: 14 residues. CDR1 is MNHEY, CDR2 SVGAGI, per germline. The CDR3: CASSENGGNYGYTF. CDR3 nucleotide sequence: TGTGCCAGCAGCGAAAACGGGGGGAACTATGGCTACACCTTC.

This clone has a handful of counts. This chain links TRBV4-3 with TRBJ2-1; weak D call: TRBD1 (6 bases). The V end lost 4 bases, the J end lost 3 bases, and 10 bases lay between the germline ends. This CDR3 spans 14 amino acids. CDR1 is LGHNA and CDR2 is YSLEER in the germline V gene. The CDR3 here is CASSPGTSYNEQFF. CDR3 in DNA: TGCGCCAGCAGCCCCGGGACAAGCTACAATGAGCAGTTCTTC.